The next 30 T cell receptor beta chains were all read from a single sample in a study of technical replicates of blood from a few donors. The method was immunoSEQ multiplex PCR; TCRdb's version includes in-frame clones alone and lacks a portion of them. This table has over 90,000 clones, about 95% appearing once. Sequenced material: T cells isolated from PBMCs. The receptors originated from a human donor in good health.

V is TRBV6-5 and J is TRBJ2-1; a possible D gene is TRBD1 (5 bases). CDR1 is MNHEY and CDR2 is SVGAGI in the germline V gene. V was trimmed by 0 bases and J by 7 bases, leaving 7 bases between them. This CDR3 contains 13 residues. CDR3 in DNA: TGTGCCAGCAGTTACTCGAAGGGGAATGAGCAGTTCTTC. Translating it yields CASSYSKGNEQFF.

The rearrangement joins TRBV13 to TRBJ2-1; the D gene is possibly TRBD2 (6 bases). V dropped 4 bases and J dropped 10 bases, with 14 bases sitting between them. CDR1 is PRHDT and CDR2 is FYEKMQ in the germline V gene (reference sequence). The CDR3 contains 13 residues. As DNA, the CDR3 is TGTGCCAGCAGCTCGTTTCGGGGGAGGGAGCAGTTCTTC. This gives the protein CASSSFRGREQFF. Drawing the rest from reference TRBV13 and TRBJ2-1, the complete variable domain is AAGVIQSPRHLIKEKRETATLKCYPIPRHDTVYWYQQGPGQDPQFLISFYEKMQSDKGSIPDRFSAQQFSDYHSELNMSSLELGDSALYFCASSSFRGREQFFGPGTRLTVL.

The rearrangement uses TRBV5-6 and TRBJ1-5; TRBD1 agrees at 8 bases. The CDR3 spans 16 residues. V shed 1 base and J 1 base; nucleotides not matched to a gene: 4. Germline V gene data show CDR1 as SGHDT and CDR2 as YYEEEE. CDR3 coding DNA: TGTGCCAGCAGCTTGCTTGGACAGGGCAGCAATCAGCCCCAGCATTTT. Protein product: CASSLLGQGSNQPQHF.

This chain connects TRBV27 to TRBJ2-3; 13 nucleotides agree with TRBD2. The CDR3 totals 16 residues. V lost 2 bases to trimming and J lost 2 bases; unmatched junction nucleotides: 1. The germline CDR1 and CDR2 sequences are MNHEY and SMNVEV (reference sequence). CDR3 in DNA: TGTGCCAGCAGTTTAGGGACTAGCGGGACCACAGATACGCAGTATTTT. This codes for CASSLGTSGTTDTQYF.

The V call is TRBV4-1, the J call TRBJ2-1; unclear D gene. In germline, CDR1 is MGHRA, CDR2 YSYEKL. CDR3 length: 14 amino acids. V lost 1 base and J lost 5, with 9 bases in between. CDR3 bases: TGCGCCAGCAGCCAAGGATTTAAGCACAATGAGCAGTTCTTC. Residues: CASSQGFKHNEQFF.

This chain links TRBV11-2 with TRBJ2-7; 10 bases map to TRBD2. CDR3 size: 15 residues. Per germline, CDR1 SGHAT and CDR2 FQNNGV. The ends lost 2 bases at V and 1 base at J; junction bases unmatched: 2. CDR3 residues: CASSLTLAGSYEQYF. The CDR3 DNA sequence: TGTGCCAGCAGCTTAACACTAGCGGGATCCTACGAGCAGTACTTC.

The gene calls are TRBV2 and TRBJ2-1; D is perhaps TRBD2 (6 bases). This CDR3 is built from 14 residues. The V gene lost 4 bases and the J gene lost 4 bases, with 11 bases spanning the gap. In germline, CDR1 is SNHLY, CDR2 FYNNEI. DNA for the CDR3: TGTGCCAGCAGTGGGGGGGAGCGGTACAATGAGCAGTTCTTC. Its protein product is CASSGGERYNEQFF.

This clone was observed once. DNA of the CDR3: TGTGCCAGCAGCTTAGCTCAGGCAGGGGCCGGCAATCAGCCCCAGCATTTT. It specifies CASSLAQAGAGNQPQHF. This chain joins TRBV7-8 and TRBJ1-5, with D maybe TRBD1 (6 bases). Germline-derived CDR1 and CDR2 are SGHVS and FQNEAQ. This CDR3 comprises 17 residues. Trimming cost V 0 bases and J 2 bases, with 14 bases left between them. Looking up the rest from reference TRBV7-8 and TRBJ1-5 gives the full variable domain: GAGVSQSPRYKVAKRGQDVALRCDPISGHVSLFWYQQALGQGPEFLTYFQNEAQLDKSGLPSDRFFAERPEGSVSTLKIQRTQQEDSAVYLCASSLAQAGAGNQPQHFGDGTRLSIL.

The rearrangement links TRBV15 to TRBJ2-7, with D possibly matching TRBD2 (6 bases). The CDR3 runs 12 residues. V was trimmed by 8 bases and J by 2 bases, leaving 10 bases between them. Germline assignment: CDR1 LNHNV and CDR2 YYDKDF (reference sequence). CDR3 amino acids: CATAGGTYEQYF. CDR3 nucleotides: TGTGCCACCGCCGGGGGAACCTACGAGCAGTACTTC.

The rearrangement links TRBV13 to TRBJ2-7; a possible D gene is TRBD2 (6 bases). This CDR3 contains 15 residues. V lost 5 bases to trimming and J lost 1 base, with 15 bases between them. CDR1 is PRHDT and CDR2 is FYEKMQ in the germline V gene (reference sequence). The CDR3: CASSVRDFLSYEQYF. CDR3 in DNA: TGTGCCAGCAGCGTCCGGGACTTCCTTTCCTACGAGCAGTACTTC.

This chain links TRBV6-1 with TRBJ2-3; tentatively, D is TRBD1 (6 bases). CDR3 size: 14 residues. The ends were cut back, 7 bases at V and 8 bases at J, with 19 bases in the middle. Per the germline V gene, CDR1 is MNHNS and CDR2 is SASEGT. CDR3 DNA: TGTGCCAGCACGGACAGTGCGGTGAGGGGTACGCAGTATTTT. Its translation is CASTDSAVRGTQYF.

The chain employs TRBV6-4 and TRBJ2-3; 8 nucleotides align to TRBD1. Germline V lookup: CDR1 MRHNA, CDR2 SNTAGT. The CDR3 totals 14 residues. Trimming cost V 4 bases and J 1 base; bases outside gene matches: 1. The CDR3 DNA reads TGTGCCAGCAGTGGGGGACAGGGCACAGATACGCAGTATTTT. This translates into CASSGGQGTDTQYF.

This clone has a single count. The chain joins TRBV4-1 to TRBJ1-5; possibly TRBD1 for D (5 bases). Germline assignment: CDR1 MGHRA and CDR2 YSYEKL. Trimming took 4 bases from V and 4 from J, leaving 20 bases between them. CDR3 length: 17 amino acids. CDR3 DNA: TGCGCCAGCAGCCCTTCCCGTAGGGGCCAGGGAAATCAGCCCCAGCATTTT. This encodes CASSPSRRGQGNQPQHF.

The chain carries TRBV5-6 and TRBJ2-3; perhaps TRBD1 as D (5 bases). The V gene's germline CDR1 is SGHDT and CDR2 YYEEEE. Between the trimmed V and J ends, which lost 0 bases and 0 bases, there was a span of 14 bases. The CDR3 has 17 residues. CDR3 amino acids: CASSLEGPRISTDTQYF. The CDR3 DNA sequence: TGTGCCAGCAGCTTGGAGGGGCCTCGGATTAGCACAGATACGCAGTATTTT.

V and J are TRBV5-5 and TRBJ2-2, with D possibly being TRBD2 (6 bases). Trimming shortened V by 2 bases and J by 5 bases, and 13 bases separated the two germline ends. Germline V CDR1 and CDR2: SGHKS, YYEKEE (reference sequence). This CDR3 comprises 15 residues. The DNA for the CDR3 is TGTGCCAGCAGCTTCATACTAGCCTTAACCGGGGAGCTGTTTTTT. This gives the protein CASSFILALTGELFF.

The rearrangement uses TRBV19 and TRBJ2-5; TRBD2 agrees at 9 bases. Germline CDR1 and CDR2: LNHDA and SQIVND (reference sequence). This CDR3 spans 16 amino acids. After removal of 5 bases from V and 4 bases from J, the junction contained 11 bases not matched to a gene. The CDR3 nucleotides read TGTGCCAGTAGTCCCGTAGCGGGAGAATATGGAGAGACCCAGTACTTC. It encodes CASSPVAGEYGETQYF.

The rearrangement joins TRBV5-1 to TRBJ2-1; the match to TRBD2 covers 7 bases. Germline assignment: CDR1 SGHRS and CDR2 YFSETQ. The CDR3 spans 13 residues. V lost 0 bases to trimming and J lost 10 bases; unmatched junction nucleotides: 4. DNA of the CDR3: TGCGCCAGCAGCTTGGGGGGGGGTAGCGAGCAGTTCTTC. It translates to CASSLGGGSEQFF.

The gene calls are TRBV5-6 and TRBJ1-2; D is undetermined. V was trimmed by 0 bases and J by 5 bases, leaving 5 bases between them. The CDR3 spans 12 residues. Per germline, CDR1 SGHDT and CDR2 YYEEEE. The CDR3 reads CASSLDRYGYTF. Written as DNA, the CDR3 is TGTGCCAGCAGCTTGGACAGATATGGCTACACCTTC.

The V gene is TRBV7-9, the J gene TRBJ1-1; D is ambiguous. The CDR3 is 13 amino acids. CDR1 is SEHNR and CDR2 is FQNEAQ in the germline V gene (reference sequence). Deletions cut 7 bases from V and 1 base from J, with 10 bases between. This CDR3 reads CASNTGGNTEAFF. The CDR3 coding sequence is TGTGCCAGCAACACGGGAGGGAACACTGAAGCTTTCTTT.

V is TRBV30 and J is TRBJ2-1, with 12 bases identical to TRBD2. The germline V gene has CDR1 GTSNPN and CDR2 SVGIG (reference sequence). This CDR3 region has 15 residues. After removal of 3 bases from V and 8 bases from J, the junction contained 8 bases not matched to a gene. The CDR3 spells CAWSEQLAGGHEQFF. The CDR3 DNA reads as TGTGCCTGGAGCGAACAACTAGCGGGAGGACATGAGCAGTTCTTC.

The V gene is TRBV29-1, the J gene TRBJ2-7, with D possibly matching TRBD2 (5 bases). This CDR3 region has 12 residues. V shed 7 bases and J shed 5 bases, with 15 bases lying between them. Looked up from germline, CDR1 is SQVTM and CDR2 is ANQGSEA. CDR3 coding DNA: TGCAGCGGCGGACTTTCATCGGACGAGCAGTACTTC. Its translation is CSGGLSSDEQYF.

This clone was detected once. The genes are TRBV10-1 and TRBJ2-7; TRBD1 matches at 9 bases. V shed 3 bases, J shed 5 bases, and the junction held 8 bases outside the gene matches. The germline CDR1 and CDR2 sequences are WNHNN and SYGVQD (reference sequence). CDR3 length equals 15 residues. The CDR3 loop reads CASSDGTGIRNEQYF. The CDR3 coding sequence is TGCGCCAGCAGTGACGGGACAGGGATTCGTAACGAGCAGTACTTC.

This chain connects TRBV4-2 to TRBJ2-1; 14 bases align to TRBD2. The CDR3 consists of 17 residues. J was trimmed by 9 bases and V by 3 bases; bases with no gene match: 10. The germline V gene encodes CDR1 LGHNA and CDR2 YNFKEQ. CDR3 nucleotide sequence: TGTGCCAGCAGCCAGCAACCGGGACTAGCGGGAGTTACTGAGCAGTTCTTC. It yields the protein CASSQQPGLAGVTEQFF.

The genes are TRBV6-5 and TRBJ2-2; D is unclear. This CDR3 is 15 amino acids long. Trimming took 4 bases from V and 4 from J, leaving 13 bases between them. Per the germline V gene, CDR1 is MNHEY and CDR2 is SVGAGI. Here the CDR3 reads CASSFNFEITGELFF. CDR3 nucleotides: TGTGCCAGCAGTTTCAACTTCGAAATCACCGGGGAGCTGTTTTTT.

The chain employs TRBV6-6 and TRBJ1-1; the match to TRBD1 covers 7 bases. The V and J ends lost 4 bases and 8 bases, in that order; junction bases with no gene match: 7. This CDR3 region has 13 residues. CDR1 is MNHNY and CDR2 is SVGAGI in the germline V gene (reference sequence). The CDR3, as DNA: TGTGCCAGCAGTTCAGGGACAGCACGGGAAGCTTTCTTT. This encodes CASSSGTAREAFF.

The gene calls are TRBV2 and TRBJ2-1; no clear D gene. The CDR3 has 12 amino acids. CDR1 SNHLY and CDR2 FYNNEI come from the germline V gene. Trimming cost V 4 bases and J 6 bases, with 7 bases left between them. The CDR3 DNA reads as TGTGCCAGCAGTGTGAGAAGCAATGAGCAGTTCTTC. Translation: CASSVRSNEQFF.

V and J are TRBV19 and TRBJ2-3; 8 positions agree with TRBD2. Germline trimming cut 5 bases from V and 2 bases from J; bases unmatched to any gene: 9. This CDR3 spans 16 amino acids. Germline loops: CDR1 LNHDA, CDR2 SQIVND (reference sequence). This CDR3 is CASSDHLAGSTDTQYF. CDR3 coding DNA: TGTGCCAGTAGTGATCACCTAGCGGGTTCCACAGATACGCAGTATTTT.

This rearrangement joins TRBV10-2 to TRBJ1-5; D is possibly TRBD1 (5 bases). From germline, CDR1 is WSHSY and CDR2 SAAADI. CDR3 length equals 15 residues. The V and J ends lost 4 bases and 0 bases respectively, with 10 bases between them. Written as DNA, the CDR3 is TGCGCCAGCAGTGTCCAGGGCCCTAGCAATCAGCCCCAGCATTTT. It specifies CASSVQGPSNQPQHF.

The chain combines TRBV18 with TRBJ2-1, with D possibly matching TRBD1 (6 bases). The ends were cut back, 0 bases at V and 0 bases at J, with 15 bases in the middle. This CDR3 region has 18 residues. Germline V gene sequence: CDR1 KGHSH, CDR2 LQKENI. CDR3 coding DNA: TGTGCCAGCTCACCACCGAAAGGGACAAGTAGCTCCTACAATGAGCAGTTCTTC. Translated, it gives CASSPPKGTSSSYNEQFF.

The CDR3 DNA reads as TGTGCCACCCACCGGAGCGCTAGCACAGATACGCAGTATTTT. Its translation: CATHRSASTDTQYF. This chain links TRBV15 with TRBJ2-3; D remains ambiguous. The CDR3 consists of 14 residues. Trimming removed 8 bases from V and 0 bases from J, with 12 bases in between. Germline V CDR1 and CDR2: LNHNV, YYDKDF (reference sequence).